The present T cell receptor (beta chain) was sequenced within a study of read filtering for tumor transcriptome and immune sequencing. Background on the study: The cohort had over 16 men and some 13 women aged roughly 45 to 90, mean around 63 years. IR-seq gave about 4.05 to 11 million TCR reads per sample; RNA-seq gave about 80 to 1,400. General study points: About 77% of IR-seq clonotypes had a single read, yet these held 3% to 4% of reads. The sorted CD138-negative fraction was a mixed bone marrow immune population, not purified T cells.

From 300 to 400 ng of RNA, a library with molecular barcoded alpha/delta and beta/gamma adaptors was made. From the reads, TCRdb called clonotypes with MiXCR, one entry per CDR3 protein. The data show roughly 90,000 distinct CDR3 sequences, 20% to 25% seen once. This clonotype has at least ten counts. Its antigen is not identified. The sequenced sample was a population of CD138-negative cells sorted from bone marrow. This TCR derives from a donor aged 40 or over with multiple myeloma.

CDR3 in DNA: TGTGCCAGCTACGGCCCGGGACGACGGGAGCAGTACTTC. It is translated as CASYGPGRREQYF. This chain uses TRBV28 with TRBJ2-7; the D call may be TRBD1 or TRBD2 (5 bases each). Trimming removed 8 bases at V and 7 bases at J, with 18 bases between. Germline V CDR1 and CDR2: MDHEN, SYDVKM. The CDR3 extends over 13 amino acids.